Listed here are 25 T cell receptor beta chains from one sample, sequenced in a study of cytomegalovirus exposure and HLA in healthy donors. 13 Jbeta primers and 60 Vbeta primers were used for the PCR. Libraries were prepared by immunoSEQ multiplex PCR; TCRdb keeps only in-frame clonotypes and omits some of them. The table lists 150,000 to 200,000 clones, more than 60% of them singletons, with over 3% in the top ten. What was sequenced was PBMCs. The receptors were sampled from a female donor in good health and CMV-seronegative.

V usage is TRBV2 and J usage is TRBJ2-2; tentatively, D is TRBD1 (5 bases). The CDR3 loop spans 12 amino acids. The V end was cut by 10 bases, the J end by 4 bases, with 10 bases between. Germline loops: CDR1 SNHLY, CDR2 FYNNEI. The CDR3 region is CATTGVTGELFF. CDR3 in DNA: TGTGCCACCACAGGTGTCACCGGGGAGCTGTTTTTT.

The chain combines TRBV7-2 with TRBJ2-3; D call uncertain. The CDR3 extends over 13 amino acids. Trimming took 5 bases from V and 2 from J, leaving 8 bases between them. Germline V CDR1 and CDR2: SGHTA, FQGNSA. CDR3 sequence: CASSPYTTDTQYF. CDR3 DNA sequence: TGTGCCAGCAGCCCATACACCACAGATACGCAGTATTTT.

V gene TRBV9 combines with J gene TRBJ2-7; possible D gene TRBD2, 7 bases. The CDR3 length is 17 residues. The germline CDR1 and CDR2 sequences are SGDLS and YYNGEE. V was trimmed by 7 bases and J by 0 bases, leaving 23 bases between them. CDR3 sequence reads: CASSGRDPVGASYEQYF. CDR3 bases: TGTGCCAGCTCTGGGAGGGATCCAGTGGGGGCCTCCTACGAGCAGTACTTC.

The V gene is TRBV5-1, the J gene TRBJ1-3, with TRBD1 matching over 9 bases. Germline lookup yields CDR1 SGHRS and CDR2 YFSETQ. The CDR3 is 16 residues long. V shed 3 bases, J shed 1 base, and the junction held 5 bases outside the gene matches. The CDR3 is CASSSQGARSGNTIYF. CDR3 coding DNA: TGCGCCAGCAGCTCACAGGGGGCGCGATCTGGAAACACCATATATTTT. Full variable domain (remainder filled in from reference TRBV5-1 and TRBJ1-3): KAGVTQTPRYLIKTRGQQVTLSCSPISGHRSVSWYQQTPGQGLQFLFEYFSETQRNKGNFPGRFSGRQFSNSRSEMNVSTLELGDSALYLCASSSQGARSGNTIYFGEGSWLTVV.

The chain recombines TRBV14 with TRBJ1-2, with 7 bases identical to TRBD1. V lost 0 bases to trimming and J lost 8 bases; unmatched junction nucleotides: 9. The germline CDR1 and CDR2 sequences are SGHDN and FVKESK. CDR3 length: 15 residues. This chain's CDR3 is CASSQDDREGGGYTF. The DNA for the CDR3 is TGTGCCAGCAGCCAAGACGACAGGGAAGGTGGAGGCTACACCTTC.

The chain joins TRBV6-6 to TRBJ2-7, with 7 bases matching TRBD1. CDR3 length equals 13 residues. The germline V gene has CDR1 MNHNY and CDR2 SVGAGI (reference sequence). The V and J ends lost 7 bases and 9 bases, in that order; junction bases with no gene match: 12. The CDR3 loop is CASTGQAAGVQYF. CDR3 DNA sequence: TGTGCCAGCACCGGACAGGCGGCCGGTGTGCAGTACTTC.

The chain has TRBV28 and TRBJ2-2; D gene unclear. The CDR3 spans 12 residues. Germline lookup yields CDR1 MDHEN and CDR2 SYDVKM. The V and J ends lost 7 bases and 7 bases respectively, with 10 bases between them. The CDR3 region is CASKVFSGELFF. In DNA, the CDR3 is TGTGCCAGCAAAGTCTTTAGCGGGGAGCTGTTTTTT.

DNA for the CDR3: TGCAGCGTTTCGGTTAGGCCCTCGGGTTCACCCCTCCACTTT. It yields the protein CSVSVRPSGSPLHF. V and J are TRBV29-1 and TRBJ1-6; D call uncertain. Germline CDR1 and CDR2: SQVTM and ANQGSEA. V dropped 5 bases and J dropped 9 bases, with 17 bases sitting between them. The CDR3 length is 14 residues. Full variable domain (rest looked up from reference TRBV29-1 and TRBJ1-6): SAVISQKPSRDICQRGTSLTIQCQVDSQVTMMFWYRQQPGQSLTLIATANQGSEATYESGFVIDKFPISRPNLTFSTLTVSNMSPEDSSIYLCSVSVRPSGSPLHFGNGTRLTVT.

Turning to this clone: One end of the junction does not line up with germline, which may come from a read error. The CDR3 nucleotides read TGTTCCAGCAGCGATACAGACAGATCTTATGGCTACACCTTC. It yields the protein CSSSDTDRSYGYTF. The chain couples TRBV7-9 to TRBJ1-2; possibly TRBD1 for D (5 bases). Germline CDR1 reads SEHNR; CDR2 reads FQNEAQ (reference sequence). The CDR3 consists of 14 residues.

The chain recombines TRBV18 with TRBJ2-7; 7 nucleotides match TRBD1. V trimming: 3 bases; J trimming: 6 bases; junction bases outside the gene matches: 5. CDR1 and CDR2 (germline): KGHSH, LQKENI. This CDR3 comprises 13 residues. The CDR3 here is CASSPTGAGEQYF. CDR3 bases: TGTGCCAGCTCACCCACAGGGGCGGGCGAGCAGTACTTC.

V usage is TRBV19 and J usage is TRBJ1-1; D is perhaps TRBD1 (6 bases). Germline assignment: CDR1 LNHDA and CDR2 SQIVND (reference sequence). V lost 7 bases and J 4 bases, leaving 28 bases between the germline ends. CDR3 length: 18 amino acids. In DNA form, the CDR3 reads TGTGCCAGTAACCTTTATTCTCGGGACATCCCCCGGGGCACTGAAGCTTTCTTT. Protein sequence: CASNLYSRDIPRGTEAFF.

The chain uses TRBV29-1 and TRBJ1-2; 7 positions match TRBD1. V dropped 5 bases and J dropped 6; count of bases not matched to a gene: 3. The CDR3 covers 11 residues. Germline V CDR1 and CDR2: SQVTM, ANQGSEA. In DNA form, the CDR3 reads TGCAGCGTTACAGGGGTAGATGGCTACACCTTC. This translates into CSVTGVDGYTF.

The rearrangement links TRBV30 to TRBJ2-3; 9 nucleotides match TRBD1. V gave up 4 bases and J gave up 3 bases; unmatched junction bases: 5. Per germline, CDR1 GTSNPN and CDR2 SVGIG (reference sequence). The CDR3 is 14 residues long. In DNA form, the CDR3 reads TGTGCCTGGACGGCGGGACAGGGTACAGATACGCAGTATTTT. Translation gives CAWTAGQGTDTQYF.

The rearrangement links TRBV7-3 to TRBJ1-1; tentatively, D is TRBD1 (5 bases). V gave up 5 bases and J gave up 4 bases, with 14 bases separating them. This CDR3 region has 14 residues. Germline values: CDR1 SGHTA, CDR2 FQGTGA. CDR3 amino acids: CASSQTVGSTEAFF. The CDR3 DNA is TGTGCCAGCAGCCAGACAGTGGGAAGCACTGAAGCTTTCTTT.

The chain joins TRBV11-2 to TRBJ2-1; 10 bases agree with TRBD2. Germline CDR1 and CDR2: SGHAT and FQNNGV. V trimming: 4 bases; J trimming: 6 bases; junction bases outside the gene matches: 3. The CDR3 is 14 amino acids. The CDR3 is CASSSSGGVNEQFF. As DNA, the CDR3 is TGTGCCAGCAGCTCAAGCGGGGGGGTCAATGAGCAGTTCTTC.

This rearrangement joins TRBV9 to TRBJ2-4; possible D gene TRBD1, 5 bases. Germline-derived CDR1 and CDR2 are SGDLS and YYNGEE. V gave up 0 bases and J gave up 8 bases, with 9 bases separating them. The CDR3 length is 13 residues. This CDR3 is CASSVDEGDIQYF. CDR3 DNA sequence: TGTGCCAGCAGCGTAGATGAAGGGGACATTCAGTACTTC.

This clone occurred a few times. The genes are TRBV19 and TRBJ2-6, with TRBD2 identical over 7 bases. Germline V gene data show CDR1 as LNHDA and CDR2 as SQIVND (reference sequence). V shed 7 bases and J 0 bases; nucleotides not matched to a gene: 12. The CDR3 is made up of 18 amino acids. The CDR3 loop reads CASTRREGHSSGANVLTF. CDR3 in DNA: TGTGCCAGTACCCGCAGGGAGGGTCACAGCTCTGGGGCCAACGTCCTGACTTTC.

The genes are TRBV2 and TRBJ2-7; perhaps TRBD2 as D (5 bases). CDR1 is SNHLY, CDR2 FYNNEI, per germline. Trimming stripped 4 bases from V and 0 bases from J, with 7 bases between. The CDR3 has 13 residues. The CDR3 DNA is TGTGCCAGCAGTGTTCGGGACTCCTACGAGCAGTACTTC. Its translation is CASSVRDSYEQYF.

As for this clone: The same CDR3 also results from other DNA sequences found in this sample. The chain uses TRBV19 and TRBJ1-1, with TRBD1 matching over 11 bases. This CDR3 has 13 amino acids. Trimming cost V 7 bases and J 4 bases; bases outside gene matches: 2. CDR1 is LNHDA and CDR2 is SQIVND in the germline V gene (reference sequence). CDR3 loop: CASTGTGGTEAFF. Here the CDR3 DNA reads TGTGCCAGTACCGGGACAGGGGGCACTGAAGCTTTCTTT.

CDR3 residues: CAISGTGINTEAFF. The CDR3 bases are TGTGCCATCAGCGGGACAGGGATTAACACTGAAGCTTTCTTT. The V gene is TRBV10-3, the J gene TRBJ1-1; 9 bases fit TRBD1. Germline CDR1 reads ENHRY; CDR2 reads SYGVKD. This CDR3 region has 14 residues. V shed 6 bases and J 2 bases; nucleotides not matched to a gene: 4.

This chain links TRBV7-3 with TRBJ1-1; D unclear. Germline CDR1 is SGHTA and CDR2 is FQGTGA. V lost 0 bases to trimming and J lost 8 bases, with 7 bases between them. The CDR3 is 12 amino acids. CDR3 sequence reads: CASSLTNGEAFF. DNA for the CDR3: TGTGCCAGCAGCTTAACTAACGGGGAAGCTTTCTTT.

V and J are TRBV7-2 and TRBJ2-7; D unclear. This CDR3 has 12 amino acids. Germline CDR1 reads SGHTA; CDR2 reads FQGNSA. Trimming removed 5 bases at V and 1 base at J, with 6 bases between. The CDR3 coding sequence is TGTGCCAGCAGCCTTAGTTCCTACGAGCAGTACTTC. Translated, it gives CASSLSSYEQYF.

This chain joins TRBV28 and TRBJ2-1, with TRBD2 matching over 16 bases. CDR1 and CDR2 from the germline V gene are MDHEN and SYDVKM. The ends lost 3 bases at V and 10 bases at J; junction bases unmatched: 9. This CDR3 has 17 residues. The CDR3 DNA is TGTGCCAGCAGTTTCTCTCTTGGGACTAGCGGGAGGGGGGAGCAGTTCTTC. Encoded protein: CASSFSLGTSGRGEQFF.

The gene calls are TRBV6-5 and TRBJ2-1; no clear D. The V gene's germline CDR1 is MNHEY and CDR2 SVGAGI. V was trimmed by 8 bases and J by 0 bases, leaving 11 bases between them. CDR3 size: 14 residues. DNA of the CDR3: TGTGCCAGCCGCCCGGGTAACTCCTACAATGAGCAGTTCTTC. Translated: CASRPGNSYNEQFF.

The gene calls are TRBV6-5 and TRBJ1-1; TRBD1 agrees at 8 bases. The length of the CDR3 is 15 residues. V shed 2 bases and J 5 bases; nucleotides not matched to a gene: 7. Looked up from germline, CDR1 is MNHEY and CDR2 is SVGAGI. CDR3 amino acids: CASSYSSGGLTEAFF. In DNA, the CDR3 is TGTGCCAGCAGTTACAGTTCAGGGGGCTTAACTGAAGCTTTCTTT.